A single TCR beta chain is shown here with its context. These data come from a study of OX40 agonist ivuxolimab in advanced cancers. Germline V gene lookup returns CDR1 MNHEY and CDR2 SMNVEV (reference sequence). The CDR3 runs to 14 residues. V lost 4 bases and J 2 bases, leaving 9 bases between the germline ends. Method: immunoSEQ multiplex PCR; TCRdb's copy keeps in-frame clones and lacks some. The data hold 60,000 to 75,000 clones, with approximately 81% observed a single time. This chain joins TRBV27 and TRBJ2-1; D may be TRBD2 (6 bases). The material sequenced was CD4+ or CD8+ T cells sorted from blood, taken in a trial of the OX40 agonist ivuxolimab. This clonotype was sampled from an adult with an advanced solid tumor such as melanoma, head and neck, liver or kidney cancer. CDR3 DNA: TGTGCCAGCAGTTCCCCGGGGGCCTACAATGAGCAGTTCTTC. Translating gives CASSSPGAYNEQFF.